Listed below are T cell receptor beta chains from one sample, sequenced in a study of cytomegalovirus exposure and HLA in healthy donors. Using immunoSEQ multiplex PCR, the repertoire was profiled, and TCRdb retains in-frame clones only, with some absent. The sample lists 110,000 to 150,000 clones, 75% occurring once. The sample taken for sequencing was PBMCs. These receptors were collected from a middle-aged man in good health and CMV-seronegative. The CDR3 runs from the conserved cysteine through the conserved F or W. The order of the fields is clone size, V gene, D gene, J gene, CDR3 protein, CDR3 DNA. D genes are given only for firm matches. Clone sizes are given selectively: once, few, many, or a class where the clone is expanded.

>NA|TRBV11-3|TRBD1|TRBJ2-3
CASSSGGDNTDTQYF
TGTGCCAGCAGCTCAGGGGGCGACAACACAGATACGCAGTATTTT
>NA|TRBV15|NA|TRBJ1-4
CATSRDRGEKLFF
TGTGCCACCAGCAGAGATAGAGGTGAAAAACTGTTTTTT
>NA|TRBV7-9|TRBD1|TRBJ2-3
CASSPQDRGLRDTQYF
TGTGCCAGCAGCCCCCAGGACAGGGGTCTTAGAGATACGCAGTATTTT
>NA|TRBV28|TRBD1|TRBJ1-2
CAVTTGQGTRGYTF
TGTGCCGTAACAACGGGACAGGGTACTCGGGGCTACACCTTC
>NA|TRBV10-3|TRBD2|TRBJ2-7
CAISATSGASYEQYF
TGTGCCATCAGCGCGACTAGCGGGGCCTCCTACGAGCAGTACTTC
>NA|TRBV6-1|NA|TRBJ1-2
CASSVGQHRDGYTF
TGTGCCAGCAGTGTTGGACAGCATCGCGATGGCTACACCTTC
>NA|TRBV2|TRBD2|TRBJ2-5
CASRLAGLPQETQYF
TGTGCCAGCAGACTAGCGGGTCTCCCCCAAGAGACCCAGTACTTC
>NA|TRBV7-9|TRBD2|TRBJ2-1
CASSSPAGGAGEQFF
TGTGCCAGCAGCTCCCCTGCGGGGGGGGCAGGAGAGCAGTTCTTC
>few|TRBV5-1|NA|TRBJ1-5
CASSLERREGQPQHF
TGCGCCAGCAGCTTGGAGCGCAGGGAGGGTCAGCCCCAGCATTTT
>NA|TRBV28|NA|TRBJ2-7
CASSLRQAAYEQYF
TGTGCCAGCAGTTTAAGACAGGCAGCCTACGAGCAGTACTTC
>NA|TRBV9|NA|TRBJ2-6
CASSVLGANVLTF
TGTGCCAGCAGCGTACTCGGGGCCAACGTCCTGACTTTC
>NA|TRBV12-2|NA|TRBJ1-6
CASRLGLGQKSPLHF
TGTGCAAGTCGCTTAGGGTTGGGACAGAAATCACCCCTCCACTTT
>NA|TRBV6-5|NA|TRBJ2-3
CASVRTFTSTDTQYF
TGTGCCAGCGTTCGGACTTTTACTAGCACAGATACGCAGTATTTT
>NA|TRBV5-1|NA|TRBJ1-1
CASSYRAEGTEAFF
TGCGCCAGCAGCTACAGGGCTGAGGGCACTGAAGCTTTCTTT
>NA|TRBV18|NA|TRBJ2-3
CASSADRTDTQYF
TGTGCCAGCTCAGCCGACAGGACAGATACGCAGTATTTT
>NA|TRBV28|TRBD2|TRBJ2-2
CASSLVTGTSGDHTGELFF
TGTGCCAGCAGTTTAGTCACCGGGACTAGCGGGGATCACACCGGGGAGCTGTTTTTT
>NA|TRBV6-5|NA|TRBJ1-5
CASSPGAGNQPQHF
TGTGCCAGCAGCCCAGGGGCAGGCAATCAGCCCCAGCATTTT
>NA|TRBV28|TRBD2|TRBJ2-7
CASSLIVGLAYEQYF
TGTGCCAGCAGTTTAATTGTTGGACTAGCGTACGAGCAGTACTTC
>NA|TRBV4-3|NA|TRBJ2-3
CASSQDSGTDTQYF
TGCGCCAGCAGCCAAGATTCTGGCACAGATACGCAGTATTTT
>NA|TRBV5-1|NA|TRBJ2-5
CASSFKQFQETQYF
TGCGCCAGCAGCTTTAAACAGTTCCAAGAGACCCAGTACTTC
>NA|TRBV27|NA|TRBJ2-7
CASSLFGGDYEQYF
TGTGCCAGCAGTTTATTTGGGGGCGACTACGAGCAGTACTTC
>NA|TRBV29-1|NA|TRBJ1-2
CSVEDQDTGYGYTF
TGCAGCGTTGAAGACCAGGATACGGGGTATGGCTACACCTTC
>NA|TRBV5-8|NA|TRBJ1-5
CASSFGPGDRQPQHF
TGTGCCAGCAGCTTCGGTCCCGGGGATCGACAGCCCCAGCATTTT
>NA|TRBV4-2|NA|TRBJ2-2
CASSHPGSGELFF
TGTGCCAGCAGCCACCCGGGGTCCGGGGAGCTGTTTTTT
>NA|TRBV12-5|TRBD1|TRBJ2-5
CASGLLNRDREETQYF
TGTGCTAGTGGTTTGCTAAACCGGGACAGGGAGGAGACCCAGTACTTC
>NA|TRBV7-3|TRBD1|TRBJ2-3
CASSFDRGQDTQYF
TGTGCCAGCAGCTTCGACAGGGGCCAAGATACGCAGTATTTT
>NA|TRBV29-1|NA|TRBJ1-2
CSVEDLARNYGYTF
TGCAGCGTTGAAGATCTGGCCAGAAACTATGGCTACACCTTC
>NA|TRBV5-8|NA|TRBJ2-7
CASSLRATAYPSYEQYF
TGTGCCAGCAGCCTGCGGGCCACAGCGTACCCCTCCTACGAGCAGTACTTC
>NA|TRBV6-6|TRBD1|TRBJ1-2
CASSRTGNYGYTF
TGTGCCAGCAGCAGGACAGGGAACTATGGCTACACCTTC
>NA|TRBV7-6|TRBD1|TRBJ1-2
CASSSGQGSYRGYTF
TGTGCCAGCAGCTCGGGACAGGGATCCTACAGGGGCTACACCTTC